One and the same sample provided the 20 T cell receptor beta chains below, sequenced in a study of T cell changes during pregnancy in multiple sclerosis. Repertoires were generated with immunoSEQ multiplex PCR, while TCRdb's copy carries only in-frame clones and drops some. The sample contains around 56,000 clones, over 75% of which appear only once. The starting material was peripheral blood, obtained after pregnancy. The origin of the receptors is a female donor with multiple sclerosis, enrolled in a pregnancy study.

J is TRBJ2-3 and V is TRBV5-1; 7 bases map to TRBD2. This CDR3 spans 15 amino acids. V lost 0 bases and J lost 3; bases outside the gene matches: 4. The germline V gene has CDR1 SGHRS and CDR2 YFSETQ. CDR3 DNA: TGCGCCAGCAGCTTGGGACTAGCTGGGACAGATACGCAGTATTTT. Translation: CASSLGLAGTDTQYF.

V usage is TRBV6-1 and J usage is TRBJ1-1; 9 nucleotides match TRBD1. Germline V CDR1 and CDR2: MNHNS, SASEGT. The V and J ends lost 7 bases and 4 bases, in that order; junction bases with no gene match: 7. The CDR3 runs 14 residues. CDR3 protein: CASMWTGVATEAFF. As DNA, the CDR3 is TGTGCCAGCATGTGGACAGGGGTGGCCACTGAAGCTTTCTTT.

The chain uses TRBV12-5 and TRBJ2-1, with 9 bases fitting TRBD2. Trimming cost V 5 bases and J 3 bases; bases outside gene matches: 11. The length of the CDR3 is 17 residues. The V gene's germline CDR1 is LGHNT and CDR2 FRNRAP. This CDR3 reads CASGPPLTSGDYNEQFF. The CDR3 region has the DNA TGTGCTAGTGGTCCCCCCCTGACTAGCGGAGACTACAATGAGCAGTTCTTC.

CDR3 in amino acids: CASSLDGDSYNEQFF. CDR3 nucleotide sequence: TGCGCCAGCAGCTTGGACGGGGACTCCTACAATGAGCAGTTCTTC. The J gene is TRBJ2-1, the V gene TRBV5-1; weak D call: TRBD2 (5 bases). Trimming pared 0 bases from V and 0 bases from J, leaving 7 bases between. This CDR3 contains 15 residues. Germline loops: CDR1 SGHRS, CDR2 YFSETQ. Looking up the rest from reference TRBV5-1 and TRBJ2-1 gives the full variable domain: KAGVTQTPRYLIKTRGQQVTLSCSPISGHRSVSWYQQTPGQGLQFLFEYFSETQRNKGNFPGRFSGRQFSNSRSEMNVSTLELGDSALYLCASSLDGDSYNEQFFGPGTRLTVL.

This chain links TRBV19 with TRBJ1-1, with no clear D. There are 11 residues in the CDR3. Germline CDR1 LNHDA, CDR2 SQIVND (reference sequence). Trimming pared 5 bases from V and 7 bases from J, leaving 8 bases between. CDR3 bases: TGTGCCAGTAGTTCGCGGTTTGAAGCTTTCTTT. Translated, it gives CASSSRFEAFF.

The gene calls are TRBV5-1 and TRBJ2-6; no definite D call. The CDR3 is 16 amino acids. Germline lookup yields CDR1 SGHRS and CDR2 YFSETQ. The V end was cut by 2 bases, the J end by 4 bases, with 13 bases between. As DNA, the CDR3 is TGCGCCAGCAGCTTAACTTACCGGCGGGGGGCCAACGTCCTGACTTTC. The encoded protein is CASSLTYRRGANVLTF.

The chain links TRBV7-3 to TRBJ2-6, with D hard to call. The CDR3 totals 14 residues. Germline values: CDR1 SGHTA, CDR2 FQGTGA. Trimming pared 2 bases from V and 2 bases from J, leaving 4 bases between. DNA for the CDR3: TGTGCCAGCAGCTTACAGGCTGGGGCCAACGTCCTGACTTTC. The encoded protein is CASSLQAGANVLTF. Using reference TRBV7-3 and TRBJ2-6 for the parts outside the CDR3, the full variable domain is GAGVSQTPSNKVTEKGKYVELRCDPISGHTALYWYRQSLGQGPEFLIYFQGTGAADDSGLPNDRFFAVRPEGSVSTLKIQRTERGDSAVYLCASSLQAGANVLTFGAGSRLTVL.

The V call is TRBV5-5, the J call TRBJ1-2; 12 bases match TRBD1. This CDR3 is built from 16 residues. The J segment lost 3 bases and the V segment lost 2 bases, leaving 5 bases of the junction unmatched. Germline assignment: CDR1 SGHKS and CDR2 YYEKEE (reference sequence). Written as DNA, the CDR3 is TGTGCCAGCAGCTTAGGGACAGGGGGCCGTGACTATGGCTACACCTTC. Amino acid sequence: CASSLGTGGRDYGYTF. Using reference TRBV5-5 and TRBJ1-2 for the parts outside the CDR3, the full variable domain is DAGVTQSPTHLIKTRGQQVTLRCSPISGHKSVSWYQQVLGQGPQFIFQYYEKEERGRGNFPDRFSARQFPNYSSELNVNALLLGDSALYLCASSLGTGGRDYGYTFGSGTRLTVV.

The rearrangement joins TRBV6-1 to TRBJ2-3, with 8 bases fitting TRBD2. Trimming at V came to 1 base and at J to 1 base, leaving 1 base not matched to a gene. The germline CDR1 and CDR2 sequences are MNHNS and SASEGT. This CDR3 region has 15 residues. This CDR3 reads CASSEEAGGTDTQYF. The CDR3 region has the DNA TGTGCCAGCAGTGAAGAAGCGGGGGGCACAGATACGCAGTATTTT.

This clone was detected once. This rearrangement joins TRBV11-1 to TRBJ2-3; 7 positions agree with TRBD2. The CDR3 contains 17 residues. Germline V gives CDR1 SGHAT, CDR2 FQDESV (reference sequence). V lost 5 bases to trimming and J lost 2 bases; unmatched junction nucleotides: 13. The CDR3 reads CASSTQPTSELTDTQYF. CDR3 DNA sequence: TGTGCCAGCAGCACGCAACCCACTAGCGAGCTCACAGATACGCAGTATTTT.

V usage is TRBV7-3 and J usage is TRBJ2-6; no clear D. Trimming removed 0 bases at V and 0 bases at J, with 15 bases between. Germline assignment: CDR1 SGHTA and CDR2 FQGTGA. This CDR3 comprises 19 residues. The CDR3, as DNA: TGTGCCAGCAGCTTAACGGCCAGATCCAAAAGCTCTGGGGCCAACGTCCTGACTTTC. It is translated as CASSLTARSKSSGANVLTF.

V usage is TRBV7-9 and J usage is TRBJ1-2, with D maybe TRBD1 (6 bases). Germline assignment: CDR1 SEHNR and CDR2 FQNEAQ (reference sequence). CDR3 length: 13 residues. The V gene lost 1 base and the J gene lost 6 bases, with 9 bases spanning the gap. DNA of the CDR3: TGTGCCAGCAGCTTAGGGGCAGGGGATGGCTACACCTTC. Translation: CASSLGAGDGYTF. Full variable domain (outside the CDR3, taken from reference TRBV7-9 and TRBJ1-2): DTGVSQNPRHKITKRGQNVTFRCDPISEHNRLYWYRQTLGQGPEFLTYFQNEAQLEKSRLLSDRFSAERPKGSFSTLEIQRTEQGDSAMYLCASSLGAGDGYTFGSGTRLTVV.

The chain employs TRBV7-4 and TRBJ1-5; 7 nucleotides match TRBD1. Germline assignment: CDR1 SGHVT and CDR2 SQSDAQ. The CDR3 has 15 amino acids. J was trimmed by 3 bases and V by 4 bases; bases with no gene match: 6. CDR3 DNA: TGTGCCAGCAGCTCCGAGGACAGGTTCAATCAGCCCCAGCATTTT. The encoded protein is CASSSEDRFNQPQHF.

The chain combines TRBV6-4 with TRBJ1-6; possibly TRBD1 for D (6 bases). Germline loops: CDR1 MRHNA, CDR2 SNTAGT. There are 14 residues in the CDR3. V was trimmed by 10 bases and J by 5 bases, leaving 15 bases between them. CDR3 protein: CATSVGQHNSPLHF. The DNA for the CDR3 is TGTGCCACCAGCGTTGGACAGCATAATTCACCCCTCCACTTT.

CDR3 bases: TGTGCCAGCAGCGTATCGGTTAGCACAGATACGCAGTATTTT. Translation gives CASSVSVSTDTQYF. The chain links TRBV9 to TRBJ2-3; D remains unclear. This CDR3 has 14 amino acids. The V gene lost 1 base and the J gene lost 0 bases, with 6 bases spanning the gap. The germline V gene encodes CDR1 SGDLS and CDR2 YYNGEE. Drawing the rest from reference TRBV9 and TRBJ2-3, the complete variable domain is DSGVTQTPKHLITATGQRVTLRCSPRSGDLSVYWYQQSLDQGLQFLIQYYNGEERAKGNILERFSAQQFPDLHSELNLSSLELGDSALYFCASSVSVSTDTQYFGPGTRLTVL.

The chain employs TRBV2 and TRBJ1-5; 7 nucleotides agree with TRBD1. After removal of 4 bases from V and 1 base from J, the junction contained 10 bases not matched to a gene. Germline lookup yields CDR1 SNHLY and CDR2 FYNNEI. The CDR3 is made up of 17 amino acids. CDR3 in amino acids: CASSADRSRGSNQPQHF. The CDR3 nucleotides read TGTGCCAGCAGTGCGGACAGGAGTCGGGGGAGCAATCAGCCCCAGCATTTT.

The chain uses TRBV28 and TRBJ2-5, with D unresolved. This CDR3 contains 11 residues. Trimming shortened V by 3 bases and J by 5 bases, and 4 bases separated the two germline ends. Looked up from germline, CDR1 is MDHEN and CDR2 is SYDVKM. For the CDR3, the DNA is TGTGCCAGCAGTTTGAGGGAGACCCAGTACTTC. Translated, it gives CASSLRETQYF.

This clone was found once. The chain recombines TRBV5-8 with TRBJ2-3; TRBD2 aligns across 8 bases. This CDR3 is built from 16 residues. The germline gives CDR1 SGHTS, CDR2 YDEGEE. V lost 4 bases, J lost 1 base, and 8 bases stayed unmatched. CDR3 in DNA: TGTGCCAGCAGCCCGGGGGGGGCTGGGGGCACAGATACGCAGTATTTT. This codes for CASSPGGAGGTDTQYF.

This chain links TRBV6-4 with TRBJ2-3, with 11 nucleotides matching TRBD1. This CDR3 has 18 amino acids. V shed 3 bases, J shed 2 bases, and the junction held 10 bases outside the gene matches. In germline, CDR1 is MRHNA, CDR2 SNTAGT. The CDR3 DNA is TGTGCCAGCAGTGAGCCATCCGGGACAGGGGGTTACACAGATACGCAGTATTTT. Translating it yields CASSEPSGTGGYTDTQYF.

This clone was seen only once. As DNA, the CDR3 is TGTGCCAGCAGCCGGCGAGGGAACTCTGGAAACACCATATATTTT. Protein sequence: CASSRRGNSGNTIYF. The chain couples TRBV4-2 to TRBJ1-3; D is unresolved. Trimming took 4 bases from V and 0 from J, leaving 10 bases between them. The CDR3 length is 15 residues. From germline, CDR1 is LGHNA and CDR2 YNFKEQ.